This T cell receptor (beta chain) was sequenced for a study of blood T cell repertoires in COVID-19. Study in general: Samples taken during acute and convalescent COVID-19 were collected in the United States, Italy and Spain. PBMCs, B-cell-depleted T cells, or T cells were the source of the cDNA or gDNA that made up the material.

How the authors handled the data: Amplification of reference gene primers provided the estimated nucleated cell counts. Repertoires were generated with immunoSEQ multiplex PCR, while TCRdb's copy carries only in-frame clones and drops some. Clone size and V and J calls were adopted from that table, with D and trimming inferred from the DNA. Here the sample spans around 80,000 clones, about 85% being singletons. CDR1 is MNHEY, CDR2 SVGAGI, per germline. V lost 6 bases and J lost 0; bases outside the gene matches: 5. The CDR3 is 15 amino acids. This receptor was obtained from a human donor in a cohort sampled during active COVID-19. The V and J genes are TRBV6-5 and TRBJ2-1; 7 bases match TRBD1. Material: peripheral blood. The CDR3 DNA follows: TGTGCCAGCAGGGGATGGGACAGCTCCTACAATGAGCAGTTCTTC. Its translation: CASRGWDSSYNEQFF.